This T cell receptor (beta chain) stems from a study of blood T cell repertoires in COVID-19. Study details: Donors in the United States, Italy and Spain gave samples during acute or convalescent COVID-19. Nucleic acid was either cDNA or gDNA, and it came from T cells, B-cell-depleted T cells, or PBMCs.

Germline V gene data show CDR1 as ENHRY and CDR2 as SYGVKD. The CDR3 length is 16 residues. V lost 5 bases and J 0 bases, leaving 11 bases between the germline ends. In the study's own analysis: Estimates of nucleated cell counts were drawn from the amplification of reference gene primers. The table came from immunoSEQ multiplex PCR; TCRdb's copy has only in-frame clones and leaves some out. Clone size and V and J calls were adopted from that table, with D and trimming inferred from the DNA. This sample has under 300,000 clones, with roughly 81% found just once. The sequencing input was peripheral blood. V gene TRBV10-3 combines with J gene TRBJ2-6, with D perhaps matching TRBD1 (6 bases). The TCR originated in a man aged 45-60 years with acute or convalescent COVID-19. CDR3 coding DNA: TGTGCCATCAGTCCGACAGGCCCCTCTGGGGCCAACGTCCTGACTTTC. Its translation is CAISPTGPSGANVLTF.